This T cell receptor (beta chain) appears in the sequencing data of a study of T cell clonality in common variable immunodeficiency. Points from the study as a whole: In common variable immunodeficiency, TCR beta chains reportedly carried fewer deletions and N-nucleotide insertions.

This clone has more than one count but fewer than ten. Its antigen is unknown. The sequenced fragment ends 3 residues before the CDR3 boundary, so the rest is inferred from the germline J gene. Of CVID subjects, more than twelve were female and over 25 male, mean age about 37. Patients and controls were mostly of Caucasian heritage. Assay used: immunoSEQ multiplex PCR; TCRdb lists only in-frame clones, some missing. The sample has roughly 34,000 clones, none seen only once. The CDR3 is 17 amino acids. Looked up from germline, CDR1 is MNHEY and CDR2 is SVGEGT. V was pared by 5 bases and J by 0 bases, with 14 bases between.

The rearrangement uses TRBV6-2 or TRBV6-3 and TRBJ2-6; D not certain. What was sequenced was peripheral blood mononuclear cells. This TCR was sampled from a human donor with common variable immunodeficiency. CDR3 protein: CASSPGGTPSGANVLTF. The sequenced CDR3 bases are TGTGCCAGCAGTCCCGGCGGAACCCCCTCTGGGGCCAACGTC.